A selection of T cell receptor beta chains follows, all from one sample in a study of identical twins. TCRdb recomputed calls from the 5' RACE reads with MiXCR, one row per CDR3 protein. The sample carries 570,000 or so distinct CDR3 sequences, nearly 10% recorded once. The sample was also reused in another study, on yellow fever vaccine responses in identical twins.

Sequenced material: PBMCs. All receptors derive from a woman younger than 35 in good health. The CDR3 runs from the conserved cysteine through the conserved F or W. D genes are given only for firm matches. Size is omitted from some rows. Given values are once, few, many or a class for expanded clones.

v_gene: TRBV5-6
j_gene: TRBJ1-5
d_gene: .
abundance: many
CDR3aa: CASSPGRVGQPQHF
CDR3nt: TGTGCCAGCAGCCCGGGGAGGGTAGGGCAGCCCCAGCATTTT

v_gene: TRBV7-9
j_gene: TRBJ2-1
d_gene: .
abundance: few
CDR3aa: CASSSGFDEQFF
CDR3nt: TGTGCCAGCAGCTCAGGGTTCGATGAGCAGTTCTTC

v_gene: TRBV6-1
j_gene: TRBJ1-5
d_gene: .
abundance: many
CDR3aa: CASRKGFSNQPQHF
CDR3nt: TGTGCCAGCAGAAAAGGATTTAGCAATCAGCCCCAGCATTTT

v_gene: TRBV5-5
j_gene: TRBJ1-1
d_gene: .
abundance: many
CDR3aa: CASSFGGWDTEAFF
CDR3nt: TGTGCCAGCAGCTTCGGGGGTTGGGACACTGAAGCTTTCTTT

v_gene: TRBV5-1
j_gene: TRBJ2-1
d_gene: TRBD2
abundance: few
CDR3aa: CASSLTSGSFRSYNEQFF
CDR3nt: TGCGCCAGCAGCTTGACTAGCGGGAGCTTCCGGTCCTACAATGAGCAGTTCTTC

v_gene: TRBV9
j_gene: TRBJ2-7
d_gene: TRBD2
abundance: few
CDR3aa: CASAESGGVTYEQYF
CDR3nt: TGTGCCAGCGCAGAAAGCGGGGGGGTGACCTACGAGCAGTACTTC

v_gene: TRBV6-2/TRBV6-3
j_gene: TRBJ2-3
d_gene: TRBD2
abundance: .
CDR3aa: CASTRQRGTTDTQYF
CDR3nt: TGTGCCAGCACCAGACAGCGGGGAACCACAGATACGCAGTATTTT

v_gene: TRBV6-5
j_gene: TRBJ2-7
d_gene: .
abundance: few
CDR3aa: CASSSRFYEQYF
CDR3nt: TGTGCCAGCAGTTCGCGCTTCTACGAGCAGTACTTC

v_gene: TRBV12-3/TRBV12-4
j_gene: TRBJ2-4
d_gene: .
abundance: .
CDR3aa: CASSDVQGRAKNIQYF
CDR3nt: TGTGCCAGCAGTGATGTTCAGGGTAGGGCCAAAAACATTCAGTACTTC

v_gene: TRBV13
j_gene: TRBJ2-6
d_gene: .
abundance: .
CDR3aa: CASRRRTAGANVLTF
CDR3nt: TGTGCCAGCAGACGGAGGACAGCAGGGGCCAACGTCCTGACTTTC

v_gene: TRBV27
j_gene: TRBJ2-3
d_gene: TRBD2
abundance: few
CDR3aa: CASSIHPSGGTDTQYF
CDR3nt: TGTGCCAGCAGTATTCACCCTAGCGGGGGGACAGATACGCAGTATTTT

v_gene: TRBV28
j_gene: TRBJ2-5
d_gene: TRBD2
abundance: few
CDR3aa: CASSLAGAWKTQYF
CDR3nt: TGTGCCAGCAGTTTGGCGGGAGCATGGAAGACCCAGTACTTC

v_gene: TRBV29-1
j_gene: TRBJ2-1
d_gene: TRBD2
abundance: many
CDR3aa: CSGGDYQSEQFF
CDR3nt: TGCAGCGGCGGGGACTACCAGAGTGAGCAGTTCTTC

v_gene: TRBV5-1
j_gene: TRBJ1-2
d_gene: .
abundance: many
CDR3aa: CASSLLGSNGYTF
CDR3nt: TGCGCCAGCAGCTTACTAGGGAGCAATGGCTACACCTTC

v_gene: TRBV23-1
j_gene: TRBJ2-4
d_gene: .
abundance: few
CDR3aa: CASSQDEQDLAKNIQYF
CDR3nt: TGCGCCAGCAGTCAAGATGAACAAGACCTAGCCAAAAACATTCAGTACTTC

v_gene: TRBV5-5
j_gene: TRBJ2-7
d_gene: TRBD2
abundance: .
CDR3aa: CASSLAGGGHYEQYF
CDR3nt: TGTGCCAGCAGCTTGGCTGGCGGGGGGCACTACGAGCAGTACTTC

v_gene: TRBV12-3/TRBV12-4
j_gene: TRBJ1-2
d_gene: TRBD1
abundance: .
CDR3aa: CASSSLRGDGYTF
CDR3nt: TGTGCCAGCAGTTCTCTCAGGGGGGATGGCTACACCTTC

v_gene: TRBV2
j_gene: TRBJ2-1
d_gene: .
abundance: .
CDR3aa: CASSLGFTRSSDYNEQFF
CDR3nt: TGTGCCAGCAGTTTAGGTTTCACGCGCAGCTCGGATTACAATGAGCAGTTCTTC

v_gene: TRBV28
j_gene: TRBJ2-7
d_gene: .
abundance: many
CDR3aa: CASSYPRDGTRKTYEQYF
CDR3nt: TGTGCCAGCAGTTACCCACGAGACGGGACTCGAAAAACCTACGAGCAGTACTTC

v_gene: TRBV6-2/TRBV6-3
j_gene: TRBJ2-1
d_gene: TRBD2
abundance: .
CDR3aa: CASSLLAGAFWDEQFF
CDR3nt: TGTGCCAGCAGTCTTCTAGCGGGAGCTTTTTGGGATGAGCAGTTCTTC

v_gene: TRBV28
j_gene: TRBJ2-4
d_gene: TRBD2
abundance: many
CDR3aa: CASSSPGLPYAKNIQYF
CDR3nt: TGTGCCAGCAGTAGTCCGGGACTACCTTACGCCAAAAACATTCAGTACTTC

v_gene: TRBV9
j_gene: TRBJ2-7
d_gene: .
abundance: .
CDR3aa: CASSVGGIGYEQYF
CDR3nt: TGTGCCAGCAGCGTAGGTGGTATAGGGTACGAGCAGTACTTC

v_gene: TRBV29-1
j_gene: TRBJ2-3
d_gene: .
abundance: .
CDR3aa: CSVGGGGRGTDTQYF
CDR3nt: TGCAGCGTTGGGGGAGGGGGGCGAGGCACAGATACGCAGTATTTT

v_gene: TRBV3-1
j_gene: TRBJ2-1
d_gene: TRBD2
abundance: many
CDR3aa: CASSQLLAGVTGVLHTRNEQFF
CDR3nt: TGTGCCAGCAGCCAACTACTAGCGGGAGTTACAGGCGTGCTTCATACGCGAAATGAGCAGTTCTTC

v_gene: TRBV28
j_gene: TRBJ2-7
d_gene: .
abundance: few
CDR3aa: CASRGGDRRKYEQYF
CDR3nt: TGTGCCAGCAGGGGGGGGGACAGGAGAAAGTACGAGCAGTACTTC

v_gene: TRBV28
j_gene: TRBJ2-4
d_gene: .
abundance: few
CDR3aa: CASSLLWAKNIQYF
CDR3nt: TGTGCCAGCAGTCTACTATGGGCCAAAAACATTCAGTACTTC

v_gene: TRBV4-3
j_gene: TRBJ2-5
d_gene: TRBD2
abundance: few
CDR3aa: CASSQGLAGGLLETQYF
CDR3nt: TGCGCCAGCAGCCAAGGACTAGCGGGAGGGCTGTTGGAGACCCAGTACTTC

v_gene: TRBV7-9
j_gene: TRBJ2-1
d_gene: TRBD2
abundance: many
CDR3aa: CAGLAGDSRQFF
CDR3nt: TGTGCTGGACTAGCGGGGGATTCCCGGCAGTTCTTC

v_gene: TRBV7-8
j_gene: TRBJ2-3
d_gene: .
abundance: few
CDR3aa: CASSDGQSSTDTQYF
CDR3nt: TGTGCCAGCAGCGACGGACAGAGTAGCACAGATACGCAGTATTTT

v_gene: TRBV14
j_gene: TRBJ2-7
d_gene: .
abundance: .
CDR3aa: CASSHGTYEQYF
CDR3nt: TGTGCCAGCAGCCATGGGACCTACGAGCAGTACTTC

v_gene: TRBV20-1
j_gene: TRBJ2-7
d_gene: .
abundance: few
CDR3aa: CSAALPYEQYF
CDR3nt: TGCAGTGCCGCCCTACCCTACGAGCAGTACTTC

v_gene: TRBV7-9
j_gene: TRBJ2-3
d_gene: TRBD1
abundance: few
CDR3aa: CASSAAAQGHF
CDR3nt: TGTGCCAGCAGCGCCGCTGCACAGGGGCATTTT

v_gene: TRBV7-9
j_gene: TRBJ2-7
d_gene: TRBD2
abundance: many
CDR3aa: CASSSRTSGRAGEQYF
CDR3nt: TGTGCCAGCAGCTCAAGGACTAGCGGGAGGGCAGGCGAGCAGTACTTC

v_gene: TRBV19
j_gene: TRBJ2-3
d_gene: .
abundance: .
CDR3aa: CASTVGDTQYF
CDR3nt: TGTGCCAGTACAGTCGGAGATACGCAGTATTTT

v_gene: TRBV10-3
j_gene: TRBJ2-1
d_gene: .
abundance: .
CDR3aa: CAIRKLGIEQFF
CDR3nt: TGTGCCATCAGGAAACTTGGTATTGAGCAGTTCTTC

v_gene: TRBV7-9
j_gene: TRBJ2-2
d_gene: .
abundance: .
CDR3aa: CASIPGGSANTGELFF
CDR3nt: TGTGCCAGCATCCCCGGAGGCTCTGCGAACACCGGGGAGCTGTTTTTT

v_gene: TRBV29-1
j_gene: TRBJ1-4
d_gene: TRBD1
abundance: few
CDR3aa: CSVAPGGWNEKLFF
CDR3nt: TGCAGCGTCGCCCCAGGGGGCTGGAATGAAAAACTGTTTTTT

v_gene: TRBV28
j_gene: TRBJ1-5
d_gene: TRBD1
abundance: few
CDR3aa: CASSGTGVGNQPQHF
CDR3nt: TGTGCCAGCAGTGGGACAGGGGTAGGCAATCAGCCCCAGCATTTT

v_gene: TRBV20-1
j_gene: TRBJ1-5
d_gene: .
abundance: few
CDR3aa: CSARRQNNQPQHF
CDR3nt: TGCAGTGCTAGAAGACAGAACAATCAGCCCCAGCATTTT

v_gene: TRBV20-1
j_gene: TRBJ1-4
d_gene: .
abundance: many
CDR3aa: CSARDREGMWGLFF
CDR3nt: TGCAGTGCTAGAGATCGTGAGGGAATGTGGGGACTGTTTTTT

v_gene: TRBV29-1
j_gene: TRBJ2-7
d_gene: .
abundance: .
CDR3aa: CSVVGSTYEQYF
CDR3nt: TGCAGCGTTGTAGGGTCAACCTACGAGCAGTACTTC

v_gene: TRBV7-9
j_gene: TRBJ2-3
d_gene: TRBD2
abundance: many
CDR3aa: CASSLGTTLALDTQYF
CDR3nt: TGTGCCAGCAGCTTAGGGACCACACTAGCGCTAGATACGCAGTATTTT

v_gene: TRBV11-2
j_gene: TRBJ2-1
d_gene: .
abundance: .
CDR3aa: CASSPTRPTNEQFF
CDR3nt: TGTGCCAGCAGCCCAACCAGACCCACCAATGAGCAGTTCTTC

v_gene: TRBV28
j_gene: TRBJ2-1
d_gene: .
abundance: few
CDR3aa: CASIEGGGYNEQFF
CDR3nt: TGTGCCAGCATCGAGGGTGGGGGATACAATGAGCAGTTCTTC

v_gene: TRBV30
j_gene: TRBJ2-7
d_gene: TRBD1
abundance: .
CDR3aa: CAWTGTGNEQYF
CDR3nt: TGTGCCTGGACCGGGACAGGGAACGAGCAGTACTTC

v_gene: TRBV11-2
j_gene: TRBJ2-1
d_gene: .
abundance: few
CDR3aa: CASSLVSSPEQFF
CDR3nt: TGTGCCAGCAGCTTAGTATCCAGTCCGGAGCAGTTCTTC

v_gene: TRBV7-9
j_gene: TRBJ1-1
d_gene: .
abundance: many
CDR3aa: CASSLRGLAEAFF
CDR3nt: TGTGCCAGCAGCTTAAGGGGTCTAGCTGAAGCTTTCTTT

v_gene: TRBV7-8
j_gene: TRBJ2-6
d_gene: TRBD1
abundance: .
CDR3aa: CASSLHRGSGANVLTF
CDR3nt: TGTGCCAGCAGCCTACACAGGGGCTCCGGGGCCAACGTCCTGACTTTC

v_gene: TRBV28
j_gene: TRBJ1-1
d_gene: TRBD1
abundance: few
CDR3aa: CASTPGQGAAEAFF
CDR3nt: TGTGCCAGCACCCCCGGACAGGGGGCCGCTGAAGCTTTCTTT

v_gene: TRBV7-6
j_gene: TRBJ2-1
d_gene: .
abundance: .
CDR3aa: CASSPTRVGNEQFF
CDR3nt: TGTGCCAGCAGCCCGACTCGGGTTGGCAATGAGCAGTTCTTC

v_gene: TRBV29-1
j_gene: TRBJ2-7
d_gene: .
abundance: many
CDR3aa: CSVVEGRTVLEQYF
CDR3nt: TGCAGCGTTGTGGAGGGACGGACCGTTCTGGAGCAGTACTTC

v_gene: TRBV14
j_gene: TRBJ2-5
d_gene: TRBD2
abundance: few
CDR3aa: CASSQAGGPPETQYF
CDR3nt: TGTGCCAGCAGCCAGGCGGGGGGGCCGCCAGAGACCCAGTACTTC

v_gene: TRBV28
j_gene: TRBJ2-1
d_gene: TRBD1
abundance: many
CDR3aa: CASSFPPGQTYDEQFF
CDR3nt: TGTGCCAGCAGTTTCCCCCCGGGACAGACTTATGATGAGCAGTTCTTC

v_gene: TRBV6-2/TRBV6-3
j_gene: TRBJ2-1
d_gene: .
abundance: many
CDR3aa: CASRPQGPNEQFF
CDR3nt: TGTGCCAGCAGACCACAGGGTCCCAATGAGCAGTTCTTC

v_gene: TRBV18
j_gene: TRBJ2-1
d_gene: TRBD2
abundance: few
CDR3aa: CASSPGLAGGSDEQFF
CDR3nt: TGTGCCAGCTCACCGGGACTAGCGGGAGGGTCGGATGAGCAGTTCTTC

v_gene: TRBV27
j_gene: TRBJ2-1
d_gene: TRBD2
abundance: many
CDR3aa: CASSLSSGRVWGDEQFF
CDR3nt: TGTGCCAGCAGTTTATCTAGCGGGAGGGTCTGGGGAGATGAGCAGTTCTTC

v_gene: TRBV4-2
j_gene: TRBJ1-2
d_gene: .
abundance: many
CDR3aa: CASSQDLVDGSGYTF
CDR3nt: TGTGCCAGCAGCCAAGATCTGGTGGATGGCTCTGGCTACACCTTC

v_gene: TRBV4-3
j_gene: TRBJ2-3
d_gene: .
abundance: .
CDR3aa: CASSQDRSGLPQITQYF
CDR3nt: TGCGCCAGCAGCCAAGATCGATCGGGACTCCCGCAGATAACGCAGTATTTT

v_gene: TRBV10-3
j_gene: TRBJ2-7
d_gene: TRBD2
abundance: few
CDR3aa: CAISEFLAGSYEQYF
CDR3nt: TGTGCCATCAGTGAATTCTTAGCGGGTTCCTACGAGCAGTACTTC